Following are 25 T cell receptor beta chains from one sample sequenced in a study of human thymus T cells. Here immunoSEQ multiplex PCR was the method, and the copy in TCRdb shows in-frame clones only, minus some. This sample carries tens of thousands of clones, approximately 95% of them seen once, and the ten largest clones take more than 0.1%. Input material: blood. These receptors were obtained from a boy under three years old with a congenital heart defect but otherwise immunologically healthy.

The V gene is TRBV4-2, the J gene TRBJ2-3, with 12 positions matching TRBD2. The CDR3 sequence is 17 residues long. After removal of 0 bases from V and 3 bases from J, the junction contained 4 bases not matched to a gene. From germline, CDR1 is LGHNA and CDR2 YNFKEQ. The CDR3 DNA is TGTGCCAGCAGCCAAGATCTAGCGGGGGGGCTAACAGATACGCAGTATTTT. Residues: CASSQDLAGGLTDTQYF.

This sequence joins TRBV2 and TRBJ1-2; no definite D call. Trimming left V 3 bases short and J 7 bases short, with 9 bases between. This CDR3 comprises 12 residues. Germline values: CDR1 SNHLY, CDR2 FYNNEI. The CDR3 reads CASSEAGGGYTF. The DNA for the CDR3 is TGTGCCAGCAGTGAGGCAGGAGGTGGCTACACCTTC. Using reference TRBV2 and TRBJ1-2 for the parts outside the CDR3, the full variable domain is EPEVTQTPSHQVTQMGQEVILRCVPISNHLYFYWYRQILGQKVEFLVSFYNNEISEKSEIFDDQFSVERPDGSNFTLKIRSTKLEDSAMYFCASSEAGGGYTFGSGTRLTVV.

The chain is built from TRBV6-5 and TRBJ1-5; D call uncertain. Deletions cut 2 bases from V and 4 bases from J, with 6 bases between. Germline V CDR1 and CDR2: MNHEY, SVGAGI. The CDR3 loop spans 13 amino acids. The DNA for the CDR3 is TGTGCCAGCAGTTACCTCGGGAATCAGCCCCAGCATTTT. It yields the protein CASSYLGNQPQHF.

This sequence joins TRBV5-1 and TRBJ2-5, with 12 nucleotides matching TRBD2. The CDR3 extends over 15 amino acids. In germline, CDR1 is SGHRS, CDR2 YFSETQ. The V segment lost 8 bases and the J segment 1 base; nucleotides outside the gene matches: 6. The CDR3 region has the DNA TGCGCCAGTAATCGACTAGCGGGGGTCCAAGAGACCCAGTACTTC. It yields the protein CASNRLAGVQETQYF.

The gene calls are TRBV6-5 and TRBJ2-1, with D possibly matching TRBD2 (6 bases). The length of the CDR3 is 10 residues. The V gene's germline CDR1 is MNHEY and CDR2 SVGAGI. V was clipped by 7 bases and J by 13 bases, with 11 bases between them. CDR3 sequence reads: CASTGVRQFF. The CDR3 nucleotides read TGTGCCAGCACGGGGGTTAGACAGTTCTTC.

This clone has only one observation. The CDR3 is CASSLGLAVYEQYF. The CDR3 DNA follows: TGTGCCAGCAGTTTGGGACTAGCGGTTTACGAGCAGTACTTC. V gene TRBV28 combines with J gene TRBJ2-7; 11 bases are shared with TRBD2. CDR3 size: 14 residues. The germline V gene has CDR1 MDHEN and CDR2 SYDVKM. V shed 3 bases, J shed 4 bases, and the junction held 2 bases outside the gene matches.

This chain connects TRBV5-1 to TRBJ2-5, with D uncertain. CDR1 and CDR2 from the germline V gene are SGHRS and YFSETQ. Deletions cut 4 bases from V and 1 base from J, with 8 bases between. The CDR3 covers 13 residues. The CDR3 sequence: CASSRVFQETQYF. The CDR3 region has the DNA TGCGCCAGCAGCCGGGTCTTCCAAGAGACCCAGTACTTC.

This chain uses TRBV29-1 with TRBJ1-1; D remains unclear. The germline gives CDR1 SQVTM, CDR2 ANQGSEA. V was pared by 3 bases and J by 3 bases, with 2 bases between. CDR3 size: 10 residues. CDR3 DNA: TGCAGCGTTGACCACACTGAAGCTTTCTTT. Encoded protein: CSVDHTEAFF.

The chain carries TRBV5-1 and TRBJ2-7; D might be TRBD1 or TRBD2, each matching 5 bases. CDR1 SGHRS and CDR2 YFSETQ come from the germline V gene. The CDR3 extends over 13 amino acids. V lost 0 bases and J 4 bases, leaving 8 bases between the germline ends. CDR3 DNA sequence: TGCGCCAGCAGCTTGGACTGGGGGTACGAGCAGTACTTC. Protein product: CASSLDWGYEQYF. Based on the CDR3 plus reference TRBV5-1 and TRBJ2-7, the full variable domain is KAGVTQTPRYLIKTRGQQVTLSCSPISGHRSVSWYQQTPGQGLQFLFEYFSETQRNKGNFPGRFSGRQFSNSRSEMNVSTLELGDSALYLCASSLDWGYEQYFGPGTRLTVT.

The rearrangement links TRBV18 to TRBJ1-2; possible D gene TRBD1, 6 bases. This CDR3 contains 13 residues. CDR1 KGHSH and CDR2 LQKENI come from the germline V gene. Trimming cost V 5 bases and J 2 bases, with 9 bases left between them. DNA for the CDR3: TGTGCCAGCTCAACTCAGGGGAACTATGGCTACACCTTC. Translation gives CASSTQGNYGYTF.

The V call is TRBV5-1, the J call TRBJ2-1; D gene uncertain. V lost 0 bases, J lost 0 bases, and 4 bases lay in between. The CDR3 has 14 amino acids. Germline CDR1 SGHRS, CDR2 YFSETQ. The CDR3 DNA reads TGCGCCAGCAGCTTGGAGACCTCCTACAATGAGCAGTTCTTC. Translating gives CASSLETSYNEQFF.

The V call is TRBV11-2, the J call TRBJ1-4; D possibly corresponds to TRBD1 (6 bases). Trimming removed 5 bases at V and 8 bases at J, with 15 bases between. The CDR3 is made up of 14 amino acids. Germline loops: CDR1 SGHAT, CDR2 FQNNGV. CDR3 amino acids: CASSQGQGLEKLFF. For the CDR3, the DNA is TGTGCCAGCAGCCAGGGACAAGGGCTGGAAAAACTGTTTTTT.

This rearrangement joins TRBV5-6 to TRBJ1-2, with D perhaps TRBD1 (5 bases). The V gene's germline CDR1 is SGHDT and CDR2 YYEEEE. The CDR3 is made up of 13 amino acids. V was pared by 0 bases and J by 5 bases, with 8 bases between. CDR3: CASSLGRAYGYTF. The CDR3, as DNA: TGTGCCAGCAGCTTGGGCAGGGCGTATGGCTACACCTTC.

The CDR3 sequence is CAWSELGIQETQYF. The CDR3 coding sequence is TGTGCCTGGAGTGAACTCGGGATCCAAGAGACCCAGTACTTC. The genes are TRBV30 and TRBJ2-5; D is possibly TRBD2 (5 bases). CDR1 is GTSNPN, CDR2 SVGIG, per germline (reference sequence). V was trimmed by 1 base and J by 1 base, leaving 10 bases between them. The CDR3 loop spans 14 amino acids.

The J gene is TRBJ2-5, the V gene TRBV28; 7 nucleotides line up with TRBD2. Germline V gives CDR1 MDHEN, CDR2 SYDVKM. This CDR3 comprises 14 residues. V shed 3 bases, J shed 4 bases, and the junction held 5 bases outside the gene matches. The DNA of the CDR3 is TGTGCCAGCAGTTTCCTTTGGGGGGGAGAGACCCAGTACTTC. Translation: CASSFLWGGETQYF.

A single count supports this clone. The rearrangement links TRBV6-5 to TRBJ1-2; unclear D gene. V lost 2 bases to trimming and J lost 0 bases, with 1 base between them. This CDR3 has 12 amino acids. Germline V lookup: CDR1 MNHEY, CDR2 SVGAGI. The CDR3 loop reads CASSYTNYGYTF. CDR3 DNA sequence: TGTGCCAGCAGTTACACTAACTATGGCTACACCTTC.

The chain uses TRBV5-6 and TRBJ2-1; TRBD2 matches 8 bases. Looked up from germline, CDR1 is SGHDT and CDR2 is YYEEEE. The junction had 0 bases not matched to a gene; V was cut back by 0 bases and J by 4 bases. There are 14 residues in the CDR3. DNA for the CDR3: TGTGCCAGCAGCTTGGGCGGGAGGTACAATGAGCAGTTCTTC. It is translated as CASSLGGRYNEQFF.

The chain has TRBV4-1 and TRBJ2-7; D is unclear. V was cut by 3 bases and J by 1 base, with 10 bases left in between. This CDR3 is 14 amino acids long. Germline loops: CDR1 MGHRA, CDR2 YSYEKL. The CDR3 nucleotides are TGCGCCAGCAGCCAGAGATGGCTTTCCTACGAGCAGTACTTC. Translated: CASSQRWLSYEQYF.

This clone was recorded only once. This chain links TRBV30 with TRBJ1-2; TRBD1 matches at 9 bases. From germline, CDR1 is GTSNPN and CDR2 SVGIG (reference sequence). The length of the CDR3 is 14 residues. V shed 5 bases and J 4 bases; nucleotides not matched to a gene: 8. CDR3 coding DNA: TGTGCCTGGGCCCCGACAGGGGGAGGCTATGGCTACACCTTC. This gives the protein CAWAPTGGGYGYTF. Supplemented by reference TRBV30 and TRBJ1-2, the full variable domain reads SQTIHQWPATLVQPVGSPLSLECTVEGTSNPNLYWYRQAAGRGLQLLFYSVGIGQISSEVPQNLSASRPQDRQFILSSKKLLLSDSGFYLCAWAPTGGGYGYTFGSGTRLTVV.

The V call is TRBV7-3, the J call TRBJ2-3, with 8 bases aligning to TRBD1. The CDR3 extends over 14 amino acids. V lost 5 bases and J lost 2; bases outside the gene matches: 3. Germline values: CDR1 SGHTA, CDR2 FQGTGA. The CDR3 nucleotides are TGTGCCAGCAGCACGGACAGGGACACAGATACGCAGTATTTT. Residues: CASSTDRDTDTQYF.

The chain carries TRBV2 and TRBJ1-1; D gene ambiguous. Germline V lookup: CDR1 SNHLY, CDR2 FYNNEI. The CDR3 length is 13 residues. V lost 3 bases to trimming and J lost 7 bases, with 12 bases between them. CDR3 sequence reads: CASSEEVGYEAFF. For the CDR3, the DNA is TGTGCCAGCAGTGAGGAAGTCGGATATGAAGCTTTCTTT.

V and J are TRBV7-8 and TRBJ2-7; TRBD1 matches at 8 bases. The J segment lost 2 bases and the V segment lost 9 bases, leaving 3 bases of the junction unmatched. The CDR3 loop spans 12 amino acids. Looked up from germline, CDR1 is SGHVS and CDR2 is FQNEAQ. The CDR3 DNA is TGTGCCAGTAGGGACAGGCCCTACGAGCAGTACTTC. As protein: CASRDRPYEQYF.

The chain joins TRBV9 to TRBJ1-5; D is perhaps TRBD1 (6 bases). The CDR3 extends over 14 amino acids. Germline CDR1 reads SGDLS; CDR2 reads YYNGEE. Trimming cost V 2 bases and J 0 bases, with 6 bases left between them. CDR3 bases: TGTGCCAGCAGCGTGGGACATAGCAATCAGCCCCAGCATTTT. Its protein product is CASSVGHSNQPQHF.

J is TRBJ1-2 and V is TRBV10-3; D is perhaps TRBD1 (5 bases). The length of the CDR3 is 14 residues. Trimming stripped 4 bases from V and 8 bases from J, with 17 bases between. Germline CDR1 and CDR2: ENHRY and SYGVKD. The CDR3 sequence: CAISAREGVEGYTF. CDR3 bases: TGTGCCATCAGTGCGCGGGAAGGGGTAGAAGGCTACACCTTC.

The chain carries TRBV4-1 and TRBJ2-1, with 10 bases that match TRBD2. J lost 5 bases, V lost 1 base, and 2 bases had no gene match. Germline V gene sequence: CDR1 MGHRA, CDR2 YSYEKL. CDR3 length: 15 amino acids. CDR3 DNA sequence: TGCGCCAGCAGCCAAGTAGCGGGGGGCCACAATGAGCAGTTCTTC. It specifies CASSQVAGGHNEQFF.